This TCR beta chain was observed in a study of CD8 T cells in ankylosing spondylitis. Whole-study results and caveats: Typical of ankylosing spondylitis blood, it appeared, was a TCR beta motif of roughly eight highly homologous variants.

A few counts support this clonotype. What it recognizes is unknown. TCRdb reprocessed the 5' RACE reads via MiXCR and lists one record per CDR3 protein. The data hold 450,000 to 550,000 distinct CDR3 sequences, with approximately 5% observed a single time. V trimming: 4 bases; J trimming: 4 bases; junction bases outside the gene matches: 11. This CDR3 is built from 15 residues. The germline gives CDR1 SQVTM, CDR2 ANQGSEA. Sample: blood, either unsorted or a sorted T cell fraction (not recorded which). The sequence derives from a male donor with ankylosing spondylitis. The chain couples TRBV29-1 to TRBJ2-3, with 7 bases fitting TRBD2. For the CDR3, the DNA is TGCAGCGTTGGCAGACTAGCCGCCTCGTCAGATACGCAGTATTTT. It specifies CSVGRLAASSDTQYF.